The T cell receptor beta chain described here comes from a study of Tregs in tolerant kidney transplant recipients. The CDR3 is 14 residues long. After removal of 5 bases from V and 5 bases from J, the junction contained 3 bases not matched to a gene. Germline values: CDR1 SGHRS, CDR2 YFSETQ. Thawed PBMCs were FACS-sorted into unstimulated CD4+CD25+CD127- regulatory T cells, CD4+CD25- non-regulatory cells, CD4 and CD8 cells. Method: immunoSEQ multiplex PCR; TCRdb's copy keeps in-frame clones and lacks some. The table shows 110,000 or so clones, with 90% occurring only once. This sequence was found in a human donor who received a combined kidney and bone marrow transplant. The starting material was CD4+ T cells from blood, obtained before the transplant. J is TRBJ1-6 and V is TRBV5-1; TRBD1 matches at 8 bases. Written as DNA, the CDR3 is TGCGCCAGCAGTTGGACAGGGAATAATTCACCCCTCCACTTT. Its translation is CASSWTGNNSPLHF.